These T cell receptor beta chains were read from a single sample in a study of T cells in localized non-small cell lung cancer. The assay was immunoSEQ multiplex PCR, and TCRdb's table has in-frame clones only and misses some. The table has about 40,000 clones, approximately 86% seen once. The source was peripheral blood, collected before any cancer treatment. The receptors originated from a man aged 40 to 69 with stage I lung adenocarcinoma. Each CDR3 is given with its conserved first and last residue. A D gene is named only where the DNA matches it firmly. Clone size is stated in some rows and not others, as once, few, many or a class when expanded.

size: -
J: TRBJ2-7
V: TRBV7-9
D: -
DNA: TGTGCCAGCAGCATAACGGGACTTAACTCCTACGAGCAGTACTTC
CDR3: CASSITGLNSYEQYF

size: -
J: TRBJ1-1
V: TRBV29-1
D: TRBD1
DNA: TGCAGCGTCCAGGACAGGGTGGGCACTGAAGCTTTCTTT
CDR3: CSVQDRVGTEAFF

size: once
J: TRBJ1-1
V: TRBV29-1
D: -
DNA: TGCAGCGTAGTCATGAACACTGAAGCTTTCTTT
CDR3: CSVVMNTEAFF

size: -
J: TRBJ2-2
V: TRBV11-3
D: -
DNA: TGTGCCAGCCAAGGAAGTTACACCGGGGAGCTGTTTTTT
CDR3: CASQGSYTGELFF

size: -
J: TRBJ2-7
V: TRBV5-1
D: -
DNA: TGCGCCAGCAGCTTGGCCGGTACAGGAGCCTCCTACGAGCAGTACTTC
CDR3: CASSLAGTGASYEQYF

size: few
J: TRBJ1-5
V: TRBV6-1
D: -
DNA: TGTGCCAGCAGGGTGATGGGGGATCAGCCCCAGCATTTT
CDR3: CASRVMGDQPQHF

size: -
J: TRBJ1-2
V: TRBV28
D: -
DNA: TGTGCCAGCAGTTTAACAGGGAACTATGGCTACACCTTC
CDR3: CASSLTGNYGYTF

size: -
J: TRBJ2-3
V: TRBV9
D: -
DNA: TGTGCCAGCAGCGTATGGAAGGAGTCAGATACGCAGTATTTT
CDR3: CASSVWKESDTQYF

size: -
J: TRBJ2-2
V: TRBV11-2
D: -
DNA: TGTGCCAGCAGCTTAGTTGGCGGGACAGGGGAGCTGTTTTTT
CDR3: CASSLVGGTGELFF

size: -
J: TRBJ2-1
V: TRBV7-6
D: -
DNA: TGTGCCAGCAGCTTAGGGCAGGGAAGTCTCGGCAATGAGCAGTTCTTC
CDR3: CASSLGQGSLGNEQFF

size: -
J: TRBJ2-1
V: TRBV7-6
D: -
DNA: TGTGCCAGCAGCTTAGTCTCCTACAATGAGCAGTTCTTC
CDR3: CASSLVSYNEQFF

size: -
J: TRBJ1-1
V: TRBV5-6
D: -
DNA: TGTGCCAGCAGCTTCGGCAGGAAGTCAGGTAACACTGAAGCTTTCTTT
CDR3: CASSFGRKSGNTEAFF

size: -
J: TRBJ2-3
V: TRBV15
D: TRBD1
DNA: TGTGCCACCAGCAGGGACAGGGCGTCGGATACGCAGTATTTT
CDR3: CATSRDRASDTQYF

size: -
J: TRBJ1-3
V: TRBV18
D: -
DNA: TGTGCCAGCTCACGTGAAGCCGGAAACACCATATATTTT
CDR3: CASSREAGNTIYF

size: -
J: TRBJ2-5
V: TRBV18
D: -
DNA: TGTGCCAGCTCAAGGGCAGTGCAAGAGACCCAGTACTTC
CDR3: CASSRAVQETQYF

size: -
J: TRBJ1-1
V: TRBV2
D: TRBD1
DNA: TGTGCCAGCAGAGCCGGGACAGGGGAGTCGAACACTGAAGCTTTCTTT
CDR3: CASRAGTGESNTEAFF

size: -
J: TRBJ2-6
V: TRBV6-4
D: TRBD1
DNA: TGTGCCAGCAGACCCTCGACAGGGGGCGCAAGCTCTGGGGCCAACGTCCTGACTTTC
CDR3: CASRPSTGGASSGANVLTF

size: -
J: TRBJ1-5
V: TRBV7-6
D: -
DNA: TGTGCCAGCAGCTTAGCACCGTCCGAGCCCCAGCATTTT
CDR3: CASSLAPSEPQHF

size: -
J: TRBJ1-5
V: TRBV28
D: -
DNA: TGTGCCAGCAGTTTAGGGGTACAGGGCACGGCTCAGCCCCAGCATTTT
CDR3: CASSLGVQGTAQPQHF

size: -
J: TRBJ2-5
V: TRBV19
D: -
DNA: TGTGCCAGTAGTATCGGGGCCCAGGTCAGGAGTGGAGAGACCCAGTACTTC
CDR3: CASSIGAQVRSGETQYF

size: -
J: TRBJ2-3
V: TRBV7-6
D: TRBD2
DNA: TGTGCCAGCAGACCTGGACTAGCGGGAGGGTGGACAGATACGCAGTATTTT
CDR3: CASRPGLAGGWTDTQYF

size: -
J: TRBJ2-1
V: TRBV7-9
D: TRBD2
DNA: TGTGCCAGCAGCTTAGCTAGCGGGAGGTTCAATGAGCAGTTCTTC
CDR3: CASSLASGRFNEQFF

size: -
J: TRBJ1-2
V: TRBV28
D: -
DNA: TGTGCCAGCAGTTTATGGAGTCCCGGGGGGGACTATGGCTACACCTTC
CDR3: CASSLWSPGGDYGYTF

size: -
J: TRBJ1-1
V: TRBV27
D: -
DNA: TGTGCCAGCAGTCCCCGGGGGTACACTGAAGCTTTCTTT
CDR3: CASSPRGYTEAFF

size: once
J: TRBJ2-1
V: TRBV27
D: -
DNA: TGTGCCAGCAGTTACGTCAGAGACTACAATGAGCAGTTCTTC
CDR3: CASSYVRDYNEQFF

size: -
J: TRBJ1-5
V: TRBV11-2
D: TRBD1
DNA: TGTGCCAGCAGCTTAGAGGCAGGGGGTCAGCCCCAGCATTTT
CDR3: CASSLEAGGQPQHF

size: -
J: TRBJ2-5
V: TRBV29-1
D: TRBD2
DNA: TGCAGCCCTTCTAGCGGAGAGACCCAGTACTTC
CDR3: CSPSSGETQYF

size: -
J: TRBJ1-5
V: TRBV2
D: -
DNA: TGTGCCAGCAGTGATAACAGCAATCAGCCCCAGCATTTT
CDR3: CASSDNSNQPQHF

size: -
J: TRBJ2-2
V: TRBV19
D: TRBD2
DNA: TGTGCCAGTAGATCCGGGACTCAGCCCTGGGAGACTAGCGGGAGGTACACCGGGGAGCTGTTTTTT
CDR3: CASRSGTQPWETSGRYTGELFF

size: -
J: TRBJ2-7
V: TRBV4-3
D: -
DNA: TGCGCCAGCAGCCAAATAGGTGGGGGACCCTACGAGCAGTACTTC
CDR3: CASSQIGGGPYEQYF

size: -
J: TRBJ2-3
V: TRBV2
D: -
DNA: TGTGCCAGCAGTGAATACGGAGATACGCAGTATTTT
CDR3: CASSEYGDTQYF

size: -
J: TRBJ2-6
V: TRBV7-8
D: -
DNA: TGTGCCAGCAGCTTAGCGGGGTTGGACTTCTCTGGGGCCAACGTCCTGACTTTC
CDR3: CASSLAGLDFSGANVLTF

size: -
J: TRBJ2-5
V: TRBV5-8
D: -
DNA: TGTGCCAGCAGCTTCGGGGGTAGGGGCCAAGAGACCCAGTACTTC
CDR3: CASSFGGRGQETQYF

size: -
J: TRBJ1-2
V: TRBV5-6
D: TRBD1
DNA: TGTGCCAGCAGCTACGGGACAGGGAACTATGGCTACACCTTC
CDR3: CASSYGTGNYGYTF

size: -
J: TRBJ2-1
V: TRBV11-3
D: -
DNA: TGTGCCAGCAGCTTACTACGGGCAGGGGTAAACGAGCAGTTCTTC
CDR3: CASSLLRAGVNEQFF

size: -
J: TRBJ2-5
V: TRBV18
D: -
DNA: TGTGCCAGCTCACCACCATCCCAAGAGACCCAGTACTTC
CDR3: CASSPPSQETQYF

size: -
J: TRBJ1-1
V: TRBV18
D: -
DNA: TGTGCCAGCTCACCAGTTTTGGGTAAAGAAGAGGAAGCTTTCTTT
CDR3: CASSPVLGKEEEAFF

size: -
J: TRBJ1-4
V: TRBV7-6
D: -
DNA: TGTGCCAGCAGCCCCTCTGGGGCCCAGGGTGAAAAACTGTTTTTT
CDR3: CASSPSGAQGEKLFF

size: -
J: TRBJ2-1
V: TRBV14
D: -
DNA: TGTGCCAGCAGCCAAGCGGGTAGGAGCGCGTCACACAATGAGCAGTTCTTC
CDR3: CASSQAGRSASHNEQFF

size: -
J: TRBJ2-7
V: TRBV7-2
D: -
DNA: TGTGCCAGCAGCCTAGCTAATTACTACGAGCAGTACTTC
CDR3: CASSLANYYEQYF

size: -
J: TRBJ1-1
V: TRBV19
D: -
DNA: TGTGCCAGTAGAGCTGGGAGCTTGAACACTGAAGCTTTCTTT
CDR3: CASRAGSLNTEAFF

size: -
J: TRBJ2-5
V: TRBV7-2
D: -
DNA: TGTGCCAGCAGCTTTGGCAGGGGCATCCAAGAGACCCAGTACTTC
CDR3: CASSFGRGIQETQYF

size: -
J: TRBJ2-3
V: TRBV11-2
D: -
DNA: TGTGCCAGCAGCCCCCGGTGGCTGACAGATACGCAGTATTTT
CDR3: CASSPRWLTDTQYF

size: -
J: TRBJ1-1
V: TRBV7-2
D: -
DNA: TGTGCCAGCAGCTTAGGGGGTCGGAACACTGAAGCTTTCTTT
CDR3: CASSLGGRNTEAFF

size: -
J: TRBJ2-1
V: TRBV14
D: TRBD1
DNA: TGTGCCAGCAGCGGCCGGGACAGGGCCTACAATGAGCAGTTCTTC
CDR3: CASSGRDRAYNEQFF

size: few
J: TRBJ2-7
V: TRBV7-6
D: TRBD1
DNA: TGTGCCAGCAGCTTAGGGGACAGAAGCGAGCAGTACTTC
CDR3: CASSLGDRSEQYF

size: -
J: TRBJ1-1
V: TRBV23-1
D: -
DNA: TGCGCCAGCAGTCAATATGACGGGAACACTGAAGCTTTCTTT
CDR3: CASSQYDGNTEAFF

size: -
J: TRBJ2-2
V: TRBV7-2
D: -
DNA: TGTGCCAGCAGCTTAGCGGGACTTATTGGCACCGGGGAGCTGTTTTTT
CDR3: CASSLAGLIGTGELFF

size: -
J: TRBJ2-7
V: TRBV9
D: TRBD2
DNA: TGTGCCAGCAGCAACGGACTAGCGGGAGCCTACGAGCAGTACTTC
CDR3: CASSNGLAGAYEQYF

size: -
J: TRBJ2-7
V: TRBV7-2
D: -
DNA: TGTGCCAGCAGCCTTTACATCACTAGTCTCGGTAACTACGAGCAGTACTTC
CDR3: CASSLYITSLGNYEQYF

size: -
J: TRBJ2-1
V: TRBV27
D: TRBD1
DNA: TGTGCCAGCAGTTTGGGACAGGGAGGGTACAATGAGCAGTTCTTC
CDR3: CASSLGQGGYNEQFF

size: -
J: TRBJ2-3
V: TRBV7-6
D: TRBD2
DNA: TGTGCCAGCAGCTTACTAGCGGACCTTAACACAGATACGCAGTATTTT
CDR3: CASSLLADLNTDTQYF